One sample yielded the 22 T cell receptor beta chains listed below, sequenced in a study of CXCR3-negative and CXCR3-positive naive CD8 T cells. All TRB cDNA libraries came from 5' RACE performed with UMI labels. Using the 5' RACE reads, TCRdb records one entry per CDR3 protein without DNA. Recorded here are over 70,000 distinct CDR3 sequences; the top ten clones represent approximately 1.1%. Sequencing input: naive CXCR3- CD8+ T cells from blood. The subset denotes: CD45RO-CCR7+CD27+CD95- naive CD8+ T cells lacking CXCR3 (TNR3-). Receptors originate from a human donor in good health. Some clones in this sample may be carry-over from other donors' samples.

The J gene is TRBJ1-5, the V gene TRBV7-2. CDR1 and CDR2 (germline): SGHTA, FQGNSA. CDR3 size: 14 residues. The CDR3 sequence is CASSSPEEYQPQHF.

The J gene is TRBJ2-1, the V gene TRBV20-1; TCRdb's D call, TRBD2, is unchecked because there is no DNA. The CDR3 extends over 16 amino acids. The germline V gene encodes CDR1 DFQATT and CDR2 SNEGSKA (reference sequence). CDR3 sequence reads: CSASQYPSGRVAEQFF.

The CDR3 here is CSVEKQGTYEQYF. V gene TRBV29-1 combines with J gene TRBJ2-7; as DNA is missing, the TRBD1 call by TCRdb cannot be tested. The germline V gene has CDR1 SQVTM and CDR2 ANQGSEA. This CDR3 comprises 13 residues.

This rearrangement joins TRBV11-2 to TRBJ2-2. CDR3 length equals 16 residues. Germline values: CDR1 SGHAT, CDR2 FQNNGV. This CDR3 is CASSSLDQANTGELFF.

The chain couples TRBV7-2 to TRBJ1-5. This CDR3 has 13 residues. Germline values: CDR1 SGHTA, CDR2 FQGNSA. The CDR3 protein is CASSPYSNQPQHF.

The chain combines TRBV27 with TRBJ2-5; TCRdb calls TRBD1, which cannot be checked without DNA. CDR3 size: 13 residues. CDR1 is MNHEY, CDR2 SMNVEV, per germline (reference sequence). The CDR3 loop is CASSLGHQETQYF.

The rearrangement links TRBV7-9 to TRBJ1-1; the D call of TRBD1 rests on TCRdb alone, since no DNA is present to check it. The CDR3 sequence is 16 residues long. The germline gives CDR1 SEHNR, CDR2 FQNEAQ (reference sequence). The CDR3 protein is CASSLASGGRDTEAFF.

The J gene is TRBJ2-3, the V gene TRBV29-1; there is no DNA to check the TCRdb D call of TRBD1. The CDR3 has 14 amino acids. Germline loops: CDR1 SQVTM, CDR2 ANQGSEA. CDR3 sequence: CSVEGGLASDTQYF.

The rearrangement uses TRBV29-1 and TRBJ2-5. Germline CDR1 SQVTM, CDR2 ANQGSEA. This CDR3 is 12 amino acids long. CDR3 region: CSVESYQETQYF.

This sequence joins TRBV12-3 or TRBV12-4 and TRBJ2-2; the D call from TCRdb, TRBD1, cannot be confirmed without DNA. This CDR3 comprises 15 residues. CDR3: CASRVLRDRYGELFF.

The genes are TRBV29-1 and TRBJ2-1; TCRdb's D call of TRBD2 is untestable without DNA. Germline-derived CDR1 and CDR2 are SQVTM and ANQGSEA. This CDR3 contains 15 residues. CDR3: CSVYTRTSGNNEQFF.

This chain joins TRBV27 and TRBJ2-5. Germline lookup yields CDR1 MNHEY and CDR2 SMNVEV (reference sequence). This CDR3 spans 13 amino acids. The CDR3 loop reads CASGEALQETQYF.

This chain connects TRBV6-1 to TRBJ1-5; TCRdb returns TRBD1, unconfirmable since there is no DNA. This CDR3 contains 18 residues. Germline V gene lookup returns CDR1 MNHNS and CDR2 SASEGT. This CDR3 is CASSSPTTAGVDNQPQHF.

The chain uses TRBV29-1 and TRBJ2-2; TCRdb designates TRBD1, a call that cannot be tested without DNA. CDR1 is SQVTM, CDR2 ANQGSEA, per germline. CDR3 length equals 14 residues. The CDR3 protein is CSATGTLNTGELFF.

This sequence joins TRBV5-1 and TRBJ2-1; TCRdb indicates TRBD2, and absent DNA this call remains unverified. This CDR3 region has 16 residues. Germline assignment: CDR1 SGHRS and CDR2 YFSETQ. The CDR3 region is CASSLEAGGHQNEQFF.

The rearrangement uses TRBV5-1 and TRBJ1-1; TCRdb lists TRBD1, though no DNA is available to test this call. The V gene's germline CDR1 is SGHRS and CDR2 YFSETQ. This CDR3 has 12 residues. CDR3 in amino acids: CASSLAQGQAFF.

The chain employs TRBV7-9 and TRBJ1-2; TCRdb selects TRBD1, and the lack of DNA leaves this call unchecked. The germline V gene has CDR1 SEHNR and CDR2 FQNEAQ (reference sequence). CDR3 length: 15 residues. CDR3 in amino acids: CASSPPDRGNYGYTF.

The chain couples TRBV29-1 to TRBJ1-1; there is no DNA to check the TCRdb D call of TRBD1. Germline V lookup: CDR1 SQVTM, CDR2 ANQGSEA. This CDR3 has 13 amino acids. The chain's CDR3 is CNSSRGMNTEAFF.

The V gene is TRBV7-9, the J gene TRBJ1-5; without DNA, the TCRdb call of TRBD1 cannot be checked. Germline CDR1 SEHNR, CDR2 FQNEAQ (reference sequence). The CDR3 sequence is 15 residues long. The CDR3 loop is CASSSPGDSFQPQHF.

This chain links TRBV5-1 with TRBJ1-6; TCRdb's D call of TRBD1 is untestable without DNA. CDR3 length: 15 residues. CDR1 and CDR2 from the germline V gene are SGHRS and YFSETQ. CDR3 protein: CASSLTGTANSPLHF.

The CDR3 loop is CASRPDRGDFSPLHF. The chain employs TRBV6-5 and TRBJ1-6; there is no DNA to check the TCRdb D call of TRBD1. This CDR3 comprises 15 residues. Germline CDR1 and CDR2: MNHEY and SVGAGI.

This chain connects TRBV7-2 to TRBJ1-5; absent DNA, TCRdb's TRBD1 call cannot be checked. From germline, CDR1 is SGHTA and CDR2 FQGNSA. This CDR3 region has 15 residues. This CDR3 is CASSLLRDNNQPQHF.